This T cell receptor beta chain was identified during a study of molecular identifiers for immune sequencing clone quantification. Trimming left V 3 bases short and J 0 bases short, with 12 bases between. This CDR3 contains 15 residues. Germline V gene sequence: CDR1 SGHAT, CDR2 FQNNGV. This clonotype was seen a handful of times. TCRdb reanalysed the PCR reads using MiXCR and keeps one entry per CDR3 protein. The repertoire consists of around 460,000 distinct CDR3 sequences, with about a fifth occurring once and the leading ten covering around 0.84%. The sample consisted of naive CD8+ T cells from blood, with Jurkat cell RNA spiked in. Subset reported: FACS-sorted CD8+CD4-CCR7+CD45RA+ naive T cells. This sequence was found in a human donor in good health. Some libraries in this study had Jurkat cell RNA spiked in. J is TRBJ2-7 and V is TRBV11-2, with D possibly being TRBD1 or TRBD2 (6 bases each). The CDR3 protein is CASSLGAGSSYEQYF. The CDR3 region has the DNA TGTGCCAGCAGCTTGGGGGCGGGGAGCTCCTACGAGCAGTACTTC. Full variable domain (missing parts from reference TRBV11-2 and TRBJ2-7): EAGVAQSPRYKIIEKRQSVAFWCNPISGHATLYWYQQILGQGPKLLIQFQNNGVVDDSQLPKDRFSAERLKGVDSTLKIQPAKLEDSAVYLCASSLGAGSSYEQYFGPGTRLTVT.